This TCR beta chain comes out of a study of blood T cell repertoires in COVID-19. On the study more broadly: Some COVID-19 samples were acute and others convalescent; all came from the United States, Italy and Spain. Sources were T cells, B-cell-depleted T cells, or PBMCs; the material itself was cDNA or gDNA.

This CDR3 has 16 residues. Looked up from germline, CDR1 is SGHTS and CDR2 is YDEGEE. V was trimmed by 4 bases and J by 6 bases, leaving 19 bases between them. As originally analysed: Estimation of nucleated cell counts relied on the amplification of reference gene primers. TCRdb's copy holds only in-frame clones and misses some; the assay was immunoSEQ multiplex PCR. Clone size and the V and J calls come from that table; the DNA yielded D and trimming. The sample consists of 45,000 or so clones, about 82% of them appearing once. The receptor was isolated from a woman aged 55-75 years with acute or convalescent COVID-19. The chain is built from TRBV5-8 and TRBJ1-4; D may be TRBD1 (6 bases). Sequencing input: peripheral blood. In DNA, the CDR3 is TGTGCCAGCAGCGCCGGGGTGGGGGCACTAGATGAAAAACTGTTTTTT. Translating gives CASSAGVGALDEKLFF.